This passage covers 20 T cell receptor beta chains from one sample sequenced in a study of patients and donors after allogeneic stem cell transplantation. TCRdb used MiXCR to reprocess the RT-PCR reads, holding one entry per CDR3 protein. This repertoire shows about 230,000 distinct CDR3 sequences, approximately 14% found once; its top ten account for roughly 11%. Sequenced material: blood, either unsorted or a sorted T cell fraction (not recorded which). These receptors all stem from a human donor who was either an allogeneic HSCT recipient or a stem cell or donor lymphocyte infusion donor (not recorded which). It is not recorded whose cells these are; they may come from a transplant donor.

V usage is TRBV4-2 and J usage is TRBJ2-5, with D possibly matching TRBD2 (6 bases). With 4 bases removed from V and 5 bases from J, the gap between germline ends came to 17 bases. CDR3 length: 15 amino acids. Germline CDR1 LGHNA, CDR2 YNFKEQ. This CDR3 reads CASSPGLASWETQYF. CDR3 bases: TGTGCCAGCAGCCCGGGGCTAGCGTCATGGGAGACCCAGTACTTC.

In this sample, this clonotype turned up many times. The J gene is TRBJ2-1, the V gene TRBV20-1, with a weak D call TRBD2 (5 bases). V lost 2 bases to trimming and J lost 10 bases, with 12 bases between them. The CDR3 consists of 12 residues. Germline V CDR1 and CDR2: DFQATT, SNEGSKA (reference sequence). The CDR3 here is CSARSGRGEQFF. CDR3 nucleotides: TGCAGTGCTAGATCAGGCAGAGGGGAGCAGTTCTTC.

The chain links TRBV6-4 to TRBJ1-2, with a possible D match to TRBD1 (5 bases). CDR3 size: 14 residues. From germline, CDR1 is MRHNA and CDR2 SNTAGT. Trimming pared 5 bases from V and 2 bases from J, leaving 12 bases between. Written as DNA, the CDR3 is TGTGCCAGCAGTTCCTTTGAGGGGAACTATGGCTACACCTTC. It encodes CASSSFEGNYGYTF.

The chain recombines TRBV18 with TRBJ1-5; 9 nucleotides match TRBD1. This CDR3 is 14 amino acids long. Trimming cost V 2 bases and J 7 bases; bases outside gene matches: 3. In germline, CDR1 is KGHSH, CDR2 LQKENI. CDR3 region: CASSPVGQGQPQHF. CDR3 coding DNA: TGTGCCAGCTCACCAGTAGGACAGGGGCAGCCCCAGCATTTT.

This clonotype has just a few counts. V and J are TRBV5-1 and TRBJ2-2, with 8 bases that match TRBD1. CDR1 is SGHRS, CDR2 YFSETQ, per germline. V lost 6 bases, J lost 4 bases, and 5 bases stayed unmatched. CDR3 length equals 14 residues. The DNA for the CDR3 is TGCGCCAGCAATCAGGGGGCGCGCACCGGGGAGCTGTTTTTT. Its translation is CASNQGARTGELFF.

This rearrangement joins TRBV7-2 to TRBJ1-1; unclear D gene. The CDR3 runs 13 residues. Germline V gene data show CDR1 as SGHTA and CDR2 as FQGNSA. V shed 4 bases and J shed 7 bases, with 13 bases lying between them. The CDR3 DNA follows: TGTGCCAGCAGCTACCGTTCTATGGGTGAAGCTTTCTTT. Translated, it gives CASSYRSMGEAFF.

The rearrangement uses TRBV11-3 and TRBJ2-3, with 10 bases lining up with TRBD2. The CDR3 consists of 16 residues. Per germline, CDR1 SGHNT and CDR2 YENEEA. The J segment lost 0 bases and the V segment lost 8 bases, leaving 8 bases of the junction unmatched. CDR3 residues: CASQRTSGFSTDTQYF. The CDR3 DNA follows: TGTGCCAGCCAGCGGACTAGCGGATTTAGCACAGATACGCAGTATTTT.

The chain is built from TRBV12-3 or TRBV12-4 and TRBJ2-7, with D possibly TRBD2 on 7 matching bases. This CDR3 has 13 amino acids. V shed 1 base and J shed 7 bases, with 11 bases lying between them. This CDR3 is CASSLGGGGEQYF. CDR3 in DNA: TGTGCCAGCAGTTTAGGGGGGGGCGGGGAGCAGTACTTC.

In this sample, this clonotype turned up a few times. The rearrangement joins TRBV9 to TRBJ2-1; possibly TRBD1 for D (6 bases). Germline CDR1 SGDLS, CDR2 YYNGEE. This CDR3 contains 13 residues. Trimming took 0 bases from V and 8 from J, leaving 9 bases between them. CDR3 sequence reads: CASSVGAGDEQFF. For the CDR3, the DNA is TGTGCCAGCAGCGTAGGGGCAGGGGATGAGCAGTTCTTC.

There are a few counts of this clonotype. This chain connects TRBV27 to TRBJ1-6; D is unresolved. Germline V lookup: CDR1 MNHEY, CDR2 SMNVEV (reference sequence). CDR3 length equals 13 residues. Trimming took off 3 bases at V and 7 bases at J, with 7 bases between the two ends. The DNA for the CDR3 is TGTGCCAGCAGTTTCCGGCAGAATTCACCCCTCCACTTT. It codes for CASSFRQNSPLHF.

There are many counts of this clonotype. This rearrangement joins TRBV29-1 to TRBJ2-1, with TRBD2 identical over 10 bases. The CDR3 contains 16 residues. The V gene's germline CDR1 is SQVTM and CDR2 ANQGSEA. The J segment lost 7 bases and the V segment lost 0 bases, leaving 9 bases of the junction unmatched. CDR3 nucleotides: TGCAGCGTTGAAGAGTCCCTAGCGGGGGAGTTAAATGAGCAGTTCTTC. This translates into CSVEESLAGELNEQFF.

The chain uses TRBV4-3 and TRBJ2-3; 11 nucleotides agree with TRBD2. V was pared by 0 bases and J by 4 bases, with 3 bases of the junction left unmatched. CDR1 is LGHNA and CDR2 is YSLEER in the germline V gene. The CDR3 is 16 residues long. This chain's CDR3 is CASSQDFSGGADTQYF. The CDR3 region has the DNA TGCGCCAGCAGCCAAGATTTTAGCGGGGGGGCAGATACGCAGTATTTT.

In its sample, this clonotype was seen many times. The chain couples TRBV5-5 to TRBJ1-1; no reliable D call. The germline V gene encodes CDR1 SGHKS and CDR2 YYEKEE (reference sequence). This CDR3 is 13 amino acids long. V lost 1 base and J 1 base, leaving 5 bases between the germline ends. In nucleotides, the CDR3 is TGTGCCAGCAGCTTGTTTTGGAACACTGAAGCTTTCTTT. It encodes CASSLFWNTEAFF.

This clonotype was seen repeatedly, ten times or more. This chain uses TRBV4-3 with TRBJ1-4; D may be TRBD1 (6 bases). The CDR3 runs to 16 residues. CDR1 LGHNA and CDR2 YSLEER come from the germline V gene. Trimming took off 0 bases at V and 5 bases at J, with 13 bases between the two ends. The CDR3, as DNA: TGCGCCAGCAGCCAAGATCTTCCAGGGGCGAATGAAAAACTGTTTTTT. It specifies CASSQDLPGANEKLFF.

This clonotype was seen many times. This sequence joins TRBV30 and TRBJ2-3, with 8 bases aligning to TRBD2. The germline V gene has CDR1 GTSNPN and CDR2 SVGIG (reference sequence). The ends lost 0 bases at V and 6 bases at J; junction bases unmatched: 2. CDR3 length equals 13 residues. As DNA, the CDR3 is TGTGCCTGGAGTGTACGGGAGGGGGATACGCAGTATTTT. It is translated as CAWSVREGDTQYF.

There are a few counts of this clonotype. The chain recombines TRBV30 with TRBJ1-1, with a possible D match to TRBD1 (5 bases). V was cut by 0 bases and J by 4 bases, with 9 bases left in between. This CDR3 spans 13 amino acids. Germline V lookup: CDR1 GTSNPN, CDR2 SVGIG (reference sequence). The CDR3 sequence is CAWSVRVGTEAFF. CDR3 DNA: TGTGCCTGGAGTGTCAGGGTGGGCACTGAAGCTTTCTTT.

This clonotype showed up many times. The chain recombines TRBV12-3 or TRBV12-4 with TRBJ1-2; D call uncertain. The V gene lost 6 bases and the J gene lost 6 bases, with 8 bases spanning the gap. The CDR3 extends over 11 amino acids. The CDR3 is CASSPRDGYTF. CDR3 in DNA: TGTGCCAGCAGCCCTAGGGATGGCTACACCTTC.

The count of this clonotype is one. A read error is possible here, since a much larger clone lies one base away. The rearrangement joins TRBV6-5 to TRBJ2-2; D gene ambiguous. The CDR3 contains 10 residues. Trimming took off 8 bases at V and 5 bases at J, with 3 bases between the two ends. CDR1 is MNHEY and CDR2 is SVGAGI in the germline V gene. The CDR3 sequence is CASGTGELFF. CDR3 in DNA: TGTGCCAGCGGGACCGGGGAGCTGTTTTTT.

This clonotype has just a few counts. The chain uses TRBV7-9 and TRBJ1-4; D perhaps matches TRBD1 (5 bases). The V gene's germline CDR1 is SEHNR and CDR2 FQNEAQ (reference sequence). V lost 5 bases and J 7 bases, leaving 14 bases between the germline ends. The CDR3 sequence is 14 residues long. The CDR3 region has the DNA TGTGCCAGCAGCCCGGACAACCCGAGTGAAAAACTGTTTTTT. This encodes CASSPDNPSEKLFF.

This clonotype was counted only a few times. The chain links TRBV20-1 to TRBJ2-1; possible D gene TRBD2, 6 bases. In germline, CDR1 is DFQATT, CDR2 SNEGSKA (reference sequence). Trimming took 7 bases from V and 9 from J, leaving 16 bases between them. This CDR3 region has 12 residues. The CDR3 DNA follows: TGCAGTGGACTAGATGGGGTTAGTGAGCAGTTCTTC. Translating gives CSGLDGVSEQFF.